This T cell receptor beta chain came from a study of somatic mutations in cytotoxic T cells in rheumatoid arthritis. This clone has a handful of counts. CDR1 and CDR2 from the germline V gene are SGHVS and FNYEAQ. Trimming cost V 0 bases and J 3 bases, with 4 bases left between them. This CDR3 has 13 amino acids. Profiled with immunoSEQ multiplex PCR; TCRdb holds only in-frame clones, not every one. Of 7,000 to 9,000 clones listed, roughly 60% are singletons. Sequencing was done on a sample of CD8+ T cells sorted from blood. V usage is TRBV7-6 and J usage is TRBJ2-3; no definite D call. The receptor was derived from a woman aged 35 to 49 in good health. The CDR3 is CASSLAVTDTQYF. Here the CDR3 DNA reads TGTGCCAGCAGCTTAGCAGTGACAGATACGCAGTATTTT.